The source of this T cell receptor beta chain is a study of response to subunit inactivated influenza vaccine (dated by TCRdb to about 2018). With respect to the entire study: To follow how T cells responded to a trivalent subunit inactivated influenza vaccine, the researchers relied on deep quantitative profiling of the T cell receptor repertoire.

V was cut back by 4 bases and J by 0 bases, leaving a gap of 13 bases between them. According to the germline V gene, CDR1 reads MNHEY and CDR2 reads SVGEGT. From cysteine to phenylalanine, the CDR3 is 15 amino acids long. Left in the record is the CDR3 DNA by itself, 45 bases read in frame from the first base. Library creation used RT-PCR. Data came from an Illumina HiSeq 2500. The public reads were reanalyzed by TCRdb: fastp trimming at Q25, MiXCR alignment, in-frame beta chains only. Identical CDR3 protein sequences are pooled into one entry, listed with their most common genes and DNA. In all, the sample holds about 500,000 distinct CDR3 sequences, and around 7.9% of those were seen once. Roughly 14% of the sample rests with the top ten. What the work shows at the level of the full study, not this receptor alone: It was suggested by the authors that each seasonal influenza vaccination may recruit only a limited number of new T cells.

Worth noting for this clonotype: Its antigen remains undetermined. No much larger clone is present one base from it, and per-base qualities are unavailable.

Recombination linked TRBV6-2 or TRBV6-3 to TRBJ2-7; TRBD1 is a weak D gene call, 5 bases matching. The source is a man aged 50-75 years who received an inactivated influenza vaccine. Donor details come from another sample of the same person, matched by shared clones. Material: PBMCs from blood, obtained about 24 months after vaccination. The CDR3 protein sequence reads: CASSSLRDYSYEQYF. The nucleotide sequence reads TGTGCCAGCAGTTCCCTCAGGGATTACTCCTACGAGCAGTACTTC.